This TCR beta chain was documented in a study of T cells in Graves' hyperthyroidism and ophthalmopathy. Turning to the study itself: Sampling of peripheral blood happened at initial diagnosis, prior to any treatment. Whole-study findings and limits: Patients with ophthalmopathy were separated from those with stable hyperthyroidism by a 13 V-J model. Blood also carried most thyroid clonotypes expanded above 0.001.

There were TCR beta CDR3 regions amplified from RNA transcripts. In the first-round RT-PCR of the TCR CDR3, the HTBI primer set was used. TCRdb ran MiXCR on the multiplex PCR reads and lists one entry per CDR3 protein. The sample records a few hundred thousand distinct CDR3 sequences, 17% being singletons. Fresh peripheral blood, 7.5 to 10 ml, was the source of the PBMCs. A word on this clonotype: Its antigen is unidentified.

The CDR3 covers 15 residues. Germline V gene data show CDR1 as MRHNA and CDR2 as SNTAGT. This TCR was recovered from a woman under 30 with Graves' ophthalmopathy. The rearrangement links TRBV6-4 to TRBJ2-7; no clear D gene. The J call may not be correct, given that the DNA end is closer to TRBJ2-1. Sequencing was performed on blood. The CDR3 DNA reads TGTGCCAGCAGTTATGCCGAACACGTCTCCTACGAGCAGTTCTTC. Its translation: CASSYAEHVSYEQFF.